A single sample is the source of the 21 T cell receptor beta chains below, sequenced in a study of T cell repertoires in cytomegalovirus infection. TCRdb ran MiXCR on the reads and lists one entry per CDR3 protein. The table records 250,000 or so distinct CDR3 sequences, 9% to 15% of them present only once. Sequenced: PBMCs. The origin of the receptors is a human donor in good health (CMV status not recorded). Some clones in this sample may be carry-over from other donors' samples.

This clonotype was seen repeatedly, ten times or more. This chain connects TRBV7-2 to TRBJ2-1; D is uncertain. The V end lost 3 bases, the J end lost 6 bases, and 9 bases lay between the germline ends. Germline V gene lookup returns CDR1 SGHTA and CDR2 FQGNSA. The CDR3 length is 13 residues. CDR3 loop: CASSFRTGNEQFF. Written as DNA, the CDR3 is TGTGCCAGCAGCTTCAGGACGGGCAATGAGCAGTTCTTC.

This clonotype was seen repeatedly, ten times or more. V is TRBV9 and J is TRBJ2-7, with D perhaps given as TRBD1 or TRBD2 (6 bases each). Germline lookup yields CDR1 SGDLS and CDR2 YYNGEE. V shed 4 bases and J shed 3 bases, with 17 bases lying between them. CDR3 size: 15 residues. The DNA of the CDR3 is TGTGCCAGCAGCAGAGAGCATGGAGGGGGCTACGAGCAGTACTTC. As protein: CASSREHGGGYEQYF.

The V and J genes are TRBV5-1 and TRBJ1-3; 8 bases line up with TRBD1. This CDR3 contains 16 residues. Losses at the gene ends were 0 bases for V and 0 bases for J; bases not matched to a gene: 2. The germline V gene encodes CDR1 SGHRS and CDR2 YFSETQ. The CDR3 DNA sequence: TGCGCCAGCAGCTTGGCAGGGGGCTCCTCTGGAAACACCATATATTTT. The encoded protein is CASSLAGGSSGNTIYF.

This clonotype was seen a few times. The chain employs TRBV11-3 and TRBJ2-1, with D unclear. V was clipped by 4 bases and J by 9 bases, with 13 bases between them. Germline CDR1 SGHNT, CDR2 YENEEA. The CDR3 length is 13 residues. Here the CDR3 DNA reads TGTGCCAGCAGCTCGCAGCCGTCGACTGAGCAGTTCTTC. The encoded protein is CASSSQPSTEQFF.

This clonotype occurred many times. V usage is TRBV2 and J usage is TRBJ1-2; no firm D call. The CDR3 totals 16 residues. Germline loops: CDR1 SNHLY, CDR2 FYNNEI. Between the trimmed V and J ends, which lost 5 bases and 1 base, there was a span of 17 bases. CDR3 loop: CASSPLTGTVNYGYTF. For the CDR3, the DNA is TGTGCCAGCAGTCCTCTGACTGGTACCGTTAACTATGGCTACACCTTC.

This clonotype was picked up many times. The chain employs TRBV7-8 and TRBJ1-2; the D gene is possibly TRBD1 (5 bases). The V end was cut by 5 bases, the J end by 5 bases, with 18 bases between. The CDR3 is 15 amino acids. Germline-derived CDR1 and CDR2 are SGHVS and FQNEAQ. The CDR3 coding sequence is TGTGCCAGCAGCGCCACCGGCCAGGGCTTATATGGCTACACCTTC. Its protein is CASSATGQGLYGYTF.

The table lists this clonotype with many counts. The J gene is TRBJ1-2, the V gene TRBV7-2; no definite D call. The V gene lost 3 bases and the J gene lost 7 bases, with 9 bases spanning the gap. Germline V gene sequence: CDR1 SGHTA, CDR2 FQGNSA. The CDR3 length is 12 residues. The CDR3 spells CASSFPGLGYTF. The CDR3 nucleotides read TGTGCCAGCAGCTTCCCCGGTCTTGGCTACACCTTC.

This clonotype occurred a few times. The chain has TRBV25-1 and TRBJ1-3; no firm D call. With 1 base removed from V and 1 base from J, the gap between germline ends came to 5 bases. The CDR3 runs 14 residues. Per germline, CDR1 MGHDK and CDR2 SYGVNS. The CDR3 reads CASSEFGSGNTIYF. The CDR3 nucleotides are TGTGCCAGCAGTGAATTCGGATCTGGAAACACCATATATTTT.

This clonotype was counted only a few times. CDR3 bases: TGTGCCAGCAGTACCGCCCGGGACAGGGGGCGGGAGACCCAGTACTTC. Translation: CASSTARDRGRETQYF. The chain uses TRBV28 and TRBJ2-5; TRBD1 agrees at 12 bases. CDR1 and CDR2 from the germline V gene are MDHEN and SYDVKM. V dropped 5 bases and J dropped 5; count of bases not matched to a gene: 9. This CDR3 has 16 amino acids. The full variable domain, rest sourced from reference TRBV28 and TRBJ2-5, is DVKVTQSSRYLVKRTGEKVFLECVQDMDHENMFWYRQDPGLGLRLIYFSYDVKMKEKGDIPEGYSVSREKKERFSLILESASTNQTSMYLCASSTARDRGRETQYFGPGTRLLVL.

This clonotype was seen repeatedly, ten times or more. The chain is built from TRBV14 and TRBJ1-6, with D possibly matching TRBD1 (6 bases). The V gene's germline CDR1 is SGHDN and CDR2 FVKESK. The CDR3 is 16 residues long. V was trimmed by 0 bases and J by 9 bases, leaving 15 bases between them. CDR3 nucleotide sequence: TGTGCCAGCAGCCAAGATCCTTGGGGGCAGGCTTCACCCCTCCACTTT. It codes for CASSQDPWGQASPLHF. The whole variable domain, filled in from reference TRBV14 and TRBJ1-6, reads EAGVTQFPSHSVIEKGQTVTLRCDPISGHDNLYWYRRVMGKEIKFLLHFVKESKQDESGMPNNRFLAERTGGTYSTLKVQPAELEDSGVYFCASSQDPWGQASPLHFGNGTRLTVT.

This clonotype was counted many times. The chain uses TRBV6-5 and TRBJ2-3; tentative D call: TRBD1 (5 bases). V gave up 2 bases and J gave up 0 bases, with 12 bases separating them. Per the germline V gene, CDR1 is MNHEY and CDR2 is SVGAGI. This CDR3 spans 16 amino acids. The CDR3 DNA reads TGTGCCAGCAGTTACAGACAGTTCTCTAGCACAGATACGCAGTATTTT. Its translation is CASSYRQFSSTDTQYF.

CDR3 amino acids: CASSPTSSGANVLTF. CDR3 in DNA: TGCGCCAGCAGCCCGACATCCTCTGGGGCCAACGTCCTGACTTTC. The chain combines TRBV5-1 with TRBJ2-6, with D hard to call. Germline values: CDR1 SGHRS, CDR2 YFSETQ. The CDR3 is 15 residues long. V gave up 4 bases and J gave up 0 bases, with 8 bases separating them.

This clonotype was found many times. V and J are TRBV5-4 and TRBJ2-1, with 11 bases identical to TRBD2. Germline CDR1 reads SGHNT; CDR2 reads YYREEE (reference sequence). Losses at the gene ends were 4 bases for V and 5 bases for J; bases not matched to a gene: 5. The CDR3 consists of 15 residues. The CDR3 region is CASSLGTSGNNEQFF. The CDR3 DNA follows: TGTGCCAGCAGCCTAGGGACTAGCGGTAACAATGAGCAGTTCTTC.

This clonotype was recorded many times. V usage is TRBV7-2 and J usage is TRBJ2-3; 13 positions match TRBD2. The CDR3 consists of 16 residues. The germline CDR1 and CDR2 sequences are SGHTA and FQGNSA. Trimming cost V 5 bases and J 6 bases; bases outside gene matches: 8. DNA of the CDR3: TGTGCCAGCAGCCCATGGACTAGCGGGGGCCGCGATACGCAGTATTTT. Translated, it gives CASSPWTSGGRDTQYF.

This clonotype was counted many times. This CDR3 is CASSRRGGGQYEQYF. CDR3 DNA: TGTGCCAGCAGCCGAAGGGGCGGGGGCCAGTACGAGCAGTACTTC. The genes are TRBV7-2 and TRBJ2-7; tentative D call: TRBD2 (7 bases). Germline V gene lookup returns CDR1 SGHTA and CDR2 FQGNSA. The V end lost 5 bases, the J end lost 4 bases, and 18 bases lay between the germline ends. The length of the CDR3 is 15 residues.

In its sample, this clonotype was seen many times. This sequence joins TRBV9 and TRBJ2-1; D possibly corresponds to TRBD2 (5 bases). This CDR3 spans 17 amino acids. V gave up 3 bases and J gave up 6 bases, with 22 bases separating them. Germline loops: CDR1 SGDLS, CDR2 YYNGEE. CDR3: CASSDAAGQERPNEQFF. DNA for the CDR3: TGTGCCAGCAGCGACGCTGCGGGCCAAGAGAGGCCCAATGAGCAGTTCTTC.

For the CDR3, the DNA is TGTGCCAGCAGTTTCTCAGGTCAGCAGACCCAGTACTTC. This sequence encodes CASSFSGQQTQYF. This chain connects TRBV12-3 or TRBV12-4 to TRBJ2-5, with unresolved D. Trimming left V 3 bases short and J 6 bases short, with 11 bases between. This CDR3 contains 13 residues.

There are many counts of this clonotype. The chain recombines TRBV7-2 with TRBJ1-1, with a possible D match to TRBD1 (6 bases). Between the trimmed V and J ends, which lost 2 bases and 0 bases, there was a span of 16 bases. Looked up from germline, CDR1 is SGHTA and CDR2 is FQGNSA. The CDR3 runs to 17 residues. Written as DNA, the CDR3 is TGTGCCAGCAGCTTACGGCAGGGGACCATGATGAACACTGAAGCTTTCTTT. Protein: CASSLRQGTMMNTEAFF.

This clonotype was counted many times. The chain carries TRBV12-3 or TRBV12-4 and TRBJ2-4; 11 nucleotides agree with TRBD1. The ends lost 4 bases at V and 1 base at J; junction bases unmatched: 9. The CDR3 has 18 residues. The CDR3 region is CASSSGTGGWGAKNIQYF. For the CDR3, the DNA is TGTGCCAGCAGTTCCGGGACAGGGGGTTGGGGGGCCAAAAACATTCAGTACTTC.

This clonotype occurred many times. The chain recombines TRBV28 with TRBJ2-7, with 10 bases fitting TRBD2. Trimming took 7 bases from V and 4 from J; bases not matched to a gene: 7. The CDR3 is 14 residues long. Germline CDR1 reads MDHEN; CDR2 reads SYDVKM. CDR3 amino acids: CASNGSGRGYEQYF. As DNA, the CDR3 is TGTGCCAGCAACGGGAGCGGGAGGGGTTACGAGCAGTACTTC.

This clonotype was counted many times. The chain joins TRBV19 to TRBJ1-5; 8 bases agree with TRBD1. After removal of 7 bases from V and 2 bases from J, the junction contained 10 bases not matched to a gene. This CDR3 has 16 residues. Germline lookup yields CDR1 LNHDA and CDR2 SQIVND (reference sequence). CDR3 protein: CASKPPGGTGNQPQHF. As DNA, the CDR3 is TGTGCCAGTAAGCCTCCAGGGGGCACGGGCAATCAGCCCCAGCATTTT.